The clone carrying this T cell receptor beta chain has only a few counts. Germline V gene data show CDR1 as MGHRA and CDR2 as YSYEKL. Trimming removed 1 base from V and 10 bases from J, with 8 bases in between. This CDR3 is 13 amino acids long. After constant-region reverse-primer amplification, full-length variable regions underwent semi-nested PCR with Nested Universal Primer A. TCRdb fed the 5' RACE reads into MiXCR, producing one record per CDR3 protein. The sample yields 60,000 to 65,000 distinct CDR3 sequences, 25% to 35% seen once. The sequenced material came from tumor-infiltrating naive CD4+ T cells sorted from the breast tumor. Subset given: naive CD4+ T cells, CD4+CD45RA+CD25-. V usage is TRBV4-1 and J usage is TRBJ1-6, with D unclear. This clonotype was obtained from a female donor with breast cancer. The CDR3 is CASSQVGLSPLHF. Here the CDR3 DNA reads TGCGCCAGCAGCCAAGTGGGTTTATCACCCCTCCACTTT.